This TCR beta chain is drawn from a study of STAT5B mutations in CD4+ large granular lymphocyte leukemia. Libraries were prepared by immunoSEQ multiplex PCR; TCRdb keeps only in-frame clonotypes and omits some of them. The sample carries 30,000 to 40,000 clones, 69% recorded once. Trimming removed 5 bases at V and 4 bases at J, with 7 bases between. CDR1 SGHKS and CDR2 YYEKEE come from the germline V gene (reference sequence). The length of the CDR3 is 11 residues. This chain links TRBV5-5 with TRBJ2-7, with no clear D. The source is a human donor in good health. Sequenced material: CD4+ T cells from blood buffy coats. The DNA of the CDR3 is TGTGCCAGCAGTATGGGTTACGAGCAGTACTTC. Amino acids: CASSMGYEQYF.